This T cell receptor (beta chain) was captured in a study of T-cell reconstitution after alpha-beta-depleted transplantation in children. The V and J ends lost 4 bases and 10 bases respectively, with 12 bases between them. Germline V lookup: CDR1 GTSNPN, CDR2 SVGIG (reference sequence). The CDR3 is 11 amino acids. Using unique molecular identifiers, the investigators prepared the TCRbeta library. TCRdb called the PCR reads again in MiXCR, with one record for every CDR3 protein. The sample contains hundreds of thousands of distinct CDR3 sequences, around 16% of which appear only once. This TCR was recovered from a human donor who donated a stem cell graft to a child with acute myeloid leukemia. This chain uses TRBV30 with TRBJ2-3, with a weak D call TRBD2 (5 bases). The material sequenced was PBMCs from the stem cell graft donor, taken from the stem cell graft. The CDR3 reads CAWTWAGAQYF. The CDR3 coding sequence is TGTGCCTGGACCTGGGCCGGGGCGCAGTATTTT.